Listed below are T cell receptor beta chains from one sample, sequenced in a study of blood T cells in healthy people across ages. TCRdb re-derived calls from the 5' RACE reads in MiXCR, one entry per CDR3 protein. The table lists around 1,900,000 distinct CDR3 sequences, roughly two fifths of them singletons. Sequenced: blood. The receptor source for this set is a human donor in good health. Each CDR3 is given with its conserved first and last residue. D genes are given only for firm matches. For some rows the clone size is stated as once, few or many, or as a class when expanded; others skip it.

-	TRBV20-1	TRBJ1-2	-	CSARDLAGLRVGYTF	TGCAGTGCTAGAGATCTCGCCGGGTTGAGGGTTGGCTACACCTTC
-	TRBV5-5	TRBJ1-6	few	CASSFTGSNSPLHF	TGTGCCAGCAGCTTTACGGGAAGTAATTCACCCCTCCACTTT
TRBD1	TRBV7-2	TRBJ1-2	-	CASSFKSRGRRGYTF	TGTGCCAGCAGCTTCAAGTCCAGGGGGCGAAGAGGCTACACCTTC
TRBD2	TRBV6-1	TRBJ2-7	-	CASSEVGLAYEQYF	TGTGCCAGCAGTGAAGTTGGACTAGCCTACGAGCAGTACTTC
-	TRBV15	TRBJ1-1	few	CATSRGHLEAFF	TGTGCCACCAGCAGAGGACACCTTGAAGCTTTCTTT
-	TRBV29-1	TRBJ2-3	-	CSVGGGFRTDTQYF	TGCAGCGTTGGTGGGGGGTTTCGCACAGATACGCAGTATTTT
-	TRBV10-3	TRBJ2-1	-	CAIGSGVSSYNEQFF	TGTGCCATCGGTTCAGGGGTTAGCTCCTACAATGAGCAGTTCTTC
-	TRBV7-3	TRBJ1-1	-	CASSSSGITEAFF	TGTGCCAGCAGCTCGTCAGGGATTACTGAAGCTTTCTTT
-	TRBV4-1	TRBJ1-6	-	CASSQSRGLDYNSPLHF	TGCGCCAGCAGCCAAAGTCGGGGGCTCGACTATAATTCACCCCTCCACTTT
TRBD1	TRBV29-1	TRBJ1-2	-	CSVEPGGLGFNYGYTF	TGCAGCGTTGAGCCAGGGGGCCTCGGCTTTAACTATGGCTACACCTTC
-	TRBV6-5	TRBJ1-1	few	CASSSSGGRTEAFF	TGTGCCAGCAGCTCCTCTGGAGGGAGAACTGAAGCTTTCTTT
-	TRBV6-1	TRBJ2-1	few	CASSPLAHRDEQFF	TGTGCCAGCTCTCCCTTGGCCCATCGCGATGAGCAGTTCTTC
-	TRBV24-1	TRBJ2-5	-	CATSPRDRETQYF	TGTGCCACCAGTCCTCGGGATAGAGAGACCCAGTACTTC
-	TRBV6-1	TRBJ2-7	-	CASSLEHHYEQYF	TGTGCCAGCAGTTTGGAGCATCACTACGAGCAGTACTTC
-	TRBV29-1	TRBJ2-4	many	CSVDLRGENIQYF	TGCAGCGTTGATTTGAGAGGGGAAAACATTCAGTACTTC
TRBD1	TRBV20-1	TRBJ1-2	few	CSASGGMNYGYTF	TGCAGTGCGTCAGGGGGAATGAACTATGGCTACACCTTC
-	TRBV4-1	TRBJ2-5	-	CASSQDLCESQYF	TGCGCCAGCAGCCAAGATTTATGCGAGTCCCAGTACTTC
-	TRBV10-3	TRBJ2-3	-	CAIAPQGTAEADTQYF	TGTGCCATCGCCCCGCAGGGCACGGCGGAGGCAGATACGCAGTATTTT
-	TRBV10-3	TRBJ2-1	few	CAISAVALALYNEQFF	TGTGCCATCAGTGCGGTGGCTCTTGCGCTGTACAATGAGCAGTTCTTC
-	TRBV20-1	TRBJ2-7	few	CSARDRQGFNEQYF	TGCAGTGCTAGAGATCGGCAAGGGTTCAACGAGCAGTACTTC
-	TRBV5-1	TRBJ2-3	-	CASSFRTALRETQYF	TGCGCCAGCAGCTTCAGGACAGCTCTTCGGGAGACCCAGTATTTT
-	TRBV6-2/TRBV6-3	TRBJ2-7	-	CASSYSQGRRVYEQYF	TGTGCCAGCAGTTACTCCCAAGGACGTCGGGTCTACGAGCAGTACTTC
-	TRBV5-4	TRBJ1-1	-	CASSPGPRGGTEAFF	TGTGCCAGCAGCCCGGGACCCCGAGGGGGTACTGAAGCTTTCTTT
TRBD2	TRBV19	TRBJ2-1	-	CASRWLAGDNEQFF	TGTGCCAGTAGGTGGCTAGCGGGCGACAATGAGCAGTTCTTC
-	TRBV29-1	TRBJ2-2	-	CSVGGSTNTGELFF	TGCAGCGTTGGGGGGTCGACTAACACCGGGGAGCTGTTTTTT
-	TRBV7-8	TRBJ2-7	few	CASSPRGGAPLSDEQYF	TGTGCCAGCAGCCCACGGGGTGGGGCCCCATTGTCGGACGAGCAGTACTTC
-	TRBV12-3/TRBV12-4	TRBJ2-5	few	CASRSHGSEQTQYF	TGTGCCAGCAGATCACATGGGAGTGAGCAGACCCAGTACTTC
-	TRBV18	TRBJ2-1	few	CASSPQSQYNEQFF	TGTGCCAGCTCACCACAATCGCAATACAATGAGCAGTTCTTC
TRBD1	TRBV20-1	TRBJ1-2	few	CSARDPPDRNYGYTF	TGCAGTGCTAGAGATCCCCCGGACAGGAACTATGGCTACACCTTC
TRBD1	TRBV7-9	TRBJ2-7	few	CASSQTRDRYPPYEQYF	TGTGCCAGCAGCCAGACCCGGGACAGGTATCCCCCCTACGAGCAGTACTTC
-	TRBV13	TRBJ1-5	once	CASSLSRGGNQPQHF	TGTGCCAGCAGCTTAAGTAGGGGTGGCAATCAGCCCCAGCATTTT
-	TRBV15	TRBJ2-3	-	CTTRKDTDTQYF	TGTACCACCAGAAAGGACACAGATACGCAGTATTTT
TRBD2	TRBV7-2	TRBJ2-3	-	CASSLQRGIDTQYF	TGTGCCAGCAGCTTACAGCGGGGGATAGATACGCAGTATTTT
-	TRBV6-1	TRBJ1-5	once	CASSLRHRADQPQHF	TGTGCCAGCAGTCTCCGCCACAGGGCCGATCAGCCCCAGCATTTT
-	TRBV6-5	TRBJ2-1	-	CASSYAPSGDLGNEQFF	TGTGCCAGCAGTTACGCCCCTTCAGGGGACCTGGGGAATGAGCAGTTCTTC
-	TRBV6-5	TRBJ2-7	few	CASSYSTGETSLEQYF	TGTGCCAGCAGTTACTCGACAGGAGAGACTTCTCTCGAGCAGTACTTC
TRBD2	TRBV20-1	TRBJ2-7	few	CSAPGLAGSYEQYF	TGCAGTGCTCCGGGACTAGCGGGGAGCTACGAGCAGTACTTC
-	TRBV15	TRBJ1-3	-	CAPSFWGSTGNTIYF	TGTGCCCCGAGCTTCTGGGGTTCAACTGGAAACACCATATATTTT
TRBD2	TRBV14	TRBJ2-3	once	CASSRLAVRDTQYF	TGTGCTAGCAGCCGGCTAGCGGTTCGGGATACGCAGTATTTT
-	TRBV6-1	TRBJ2-1	once	CASSWTYREASLNEQFF	TGTGCCAGCAGCTGGACTTACAGGGAGGCGAGCCTCAATGAGCAGTTCTTC
TRBD2	TRBV29-1	TRBJ2-5	few	CSVEDGGVEETQYF	TGCAGCGTTGAAGACGGGGGGGTAGAAGAGACCCAGTACTTC
-	TRBV7-2	TRBJ1-2	-	CASSLSMGGDYGYTF	TGTGCCAGCAGCTTAAGTATGGGGGGCGACTATGGCTACACCTTC
-	TRBV20-1	TRBJ1-2	-	CSARDNDGYTF	TGCAGTGCTAGAGATAACGATGGCTACACCTTC
TRBD1	TRBV29-1	TRBJ1-2	few	CSVVGQGIGYTF	TGCAGCGTCGTGGGACAGGGAATCGGCTACACCTTC
-	TRBV6-2/TRBV6-3	TRBJ1-5	-	CASSYIGGLAQHF	TGTGCCAGCAGTTACATCGGGGGTTTAGCCCAGCATTTT
TRBD2	TRBV6-1	TRBJ2-1	few	CASSRRISGGAFETQFF	TGTGCCAGCAGTCGTCGGATCAGCGGGGGGGCTTTTGAGACCCAGTTCTTC
-	TRBV7-8	TRBJ2-5	-	CASTSGGHQETQYF	TGTGCCAGCACCTCAGGCGGGCACCAAGAGACCCAGTACTTC
TRBD1	TRBV29-1	TRBJ2-1	-	CSVIGQGAGNEQFF	TGCAGCGTTATCGGACAGGGGGCAGGCAATGAGCAGTTCTTC
TRBD1	TRBV15	TRBJ1-2	few	CATSRFRGNYGYTF	TGTGCCACCAGCAGATTCAGGGGGAACTATGGCTACACCTTC
TRBD1	TRBV12-3/TRBV12-4	TRBJ2-1	few	CASSSQGSHNEQFF	TGTGCCAGCAGTTCACAGGGGTCCCACAATGAGCAGTTCTTC
TRBD2	TRBV5-1	TRBJ2-3	-	CASSLERGGWDTQYF	TGCGCCAGCAGCTTGGAGCGGGGGGGCTGGGATACGCAGTATTTT
-	TRBV9	TRBJ2-3	-	CASSVADEGFGTDTQYF	TGTGCCAGCAGCGTAGCCGACGAGGGGTTTGGCACAGATACGCAGTATTTT
-	TRBV20-1	TRBJ2-5	-	CSADPEDLGETQYF	TGCAGTGCTGACCCGGAGGATTTAGGAGAGACCCAGTACTTC
TRBD1	TRBV4-1	TRBJ1-2	-	CASSQEYPGQGRYGYTF	TGCGCCAGCAGCCAAGAGTACCCCGGACAGGGGAGGTATGGCTACACCTTC